This TCR beta chain was sequenced in a study of blood T cell repertoires in COVID-19. The CDR3 has 17 amino acids. The germline CDR1 and CDR2 sequences are KGHSY and FQNENV. With V trimmed by 0 bases and J by 6 bases, 11 bases remained unmatched. This clone was seen just once. Libraries were prepared by immunoSEQ multiplex PCR; TCRdb keeps only in-frame clonotypes and omits some of them. The sample lists about 52,000 clones, about 85% occurring once. This clonotype originated in a man aged 65 to 79 with active COVID-19. The rearrangement joins TRBV16 to TRBJ1-1; 9 bases line up with TRBD1. The sequencing sample was made of peripheral blood. DNA of the CDR3: TGTGCCAGCAGCCAATCCCCCCGGGACAGGGTTAGCGCTGAAGCTTTCTTT. The encoded protein is CASSQSPRDRVSAEAFF.